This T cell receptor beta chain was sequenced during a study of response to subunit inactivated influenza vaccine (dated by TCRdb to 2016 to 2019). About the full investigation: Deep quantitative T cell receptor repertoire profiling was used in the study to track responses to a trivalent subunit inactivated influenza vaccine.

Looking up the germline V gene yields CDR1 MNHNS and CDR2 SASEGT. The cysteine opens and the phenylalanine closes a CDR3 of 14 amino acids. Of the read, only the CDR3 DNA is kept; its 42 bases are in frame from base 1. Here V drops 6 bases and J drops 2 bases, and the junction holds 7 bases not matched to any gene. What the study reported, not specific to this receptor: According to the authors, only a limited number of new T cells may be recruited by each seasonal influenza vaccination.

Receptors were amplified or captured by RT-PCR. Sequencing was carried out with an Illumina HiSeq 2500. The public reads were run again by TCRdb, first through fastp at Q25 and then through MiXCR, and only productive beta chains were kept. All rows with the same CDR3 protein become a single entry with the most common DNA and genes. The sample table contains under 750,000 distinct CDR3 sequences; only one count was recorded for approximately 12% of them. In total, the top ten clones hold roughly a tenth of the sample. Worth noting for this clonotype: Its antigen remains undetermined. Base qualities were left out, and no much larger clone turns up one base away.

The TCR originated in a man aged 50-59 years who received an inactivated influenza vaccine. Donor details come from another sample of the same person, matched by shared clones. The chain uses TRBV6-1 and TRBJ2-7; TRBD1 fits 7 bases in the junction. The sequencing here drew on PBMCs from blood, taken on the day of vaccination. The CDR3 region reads CASRSDRETYEQYF. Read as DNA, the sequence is TGTGCCAGCAGATCCGACAGGGAGACCTACGAGCAGTACTTC.